This TCR beta chain was observed in a study of OX40 agonist ivuxolimab in advanced cancers. As for the study in general: An anti-OX40 (CD134) antibody with agonistic activity, ivuxolimab, was administered to patients. Under the entry rules, prior anti-PD-1, anti-PD-L1 or anti-CTLA-4 therapy was allowed, and about 38% had some.

The germline V gene encodes CDR1 LGHNT and CDR2 FRNRAP. The V segment lost 1 base and the J segment 11 bases; nucleotides outside the gene matches: 12. CDR3 length: 15 amino acids. Sequencing was performed with immunoSEQ multiplex PCR; in TCRdb, only in-frame clones are kept and a portion is missing. This table holds 70,000 to 95,000 clones, roughly 94% found once. This receptor was obtained from an adult with an advanced solid tumor such as melanoma, head and neck, liver or kidney cancer. J is TRBJ1-1 and V is TRBV12-5; TRBD1 aligns across 8 bases. This material consisted of CD4+ or CD8+ T cells sorted from blood, taken in a trial of the OX40 agonist ivuxolimab. CDR3 sequence reads: CASGLGTGTRGGAFF. CDR3 sequence (DNA): TGTGCTAGTGGTTTGGGGACAGGGACTCGAGGAGGGGCTTTCTTT.